The clone carrying this T cell receptor (beta chain) was detected a few times. The sample originates from a study of blood T cell repertoires in COVID-19. How the authors handled the data: Estimation of nucleated cell counts was performed using reference gene primer amplification. Using immunoSEQ multiplex PCR, the repertoire was profiled, and TCRdb retains in-frame clones only, with some absent. From that table come the V and J calls and clone size; the DNA was used to work out D and trimming. The repertoire holds over 140,000 clones, with around 81% as singletons. Germline values: CDR1 SGHTA, CDR2 FQGNSA. The CDR3 has 15 residues. V lost 2 bases and J lost 3, with 11 bases in between.

The sequence was collected from a woman aged 55-70 years with acute or convalescent COVID-19. The sample consisted of peripheral blood. The genes are TRBV7-2 and TRBJ2-1, with D perhaps TRBD2 (5 bases). DNA for the CDR3: TGTGCCAGCAGCTTAAAGTCTAGCATCTACAATGAGCAGTTCTTC. Translating it yields CASSLKSSIYNEQFF.